This TCR beta chain was captured in a study of siplizumab effects on memory and regulatory T cells. Study-wide results and limits: Naive T cells looked more diverse than memory cells and looked like major alloresponse contributors. An assignable naive or memory phenotype was lacking in roughly 75-95% of proliferating CD4+ or CD8+ clones. The study did not confirm that proliferating Tregs from siplizumab cultures were suppressive.

The protocol was immunoSEQ multiplex PCR, while the TCRdb copy is restricted to in-frame clones and leaves out a portion. The data contain over 14,000 clones, around 49% of them singletons. Cells that made up the mixed lymphocyte reaction were cocultured at 37°C for over 5 days. V shed 6 bases and J 1 base; nucleotides not matched to a gene: 0. The CDR3 is 13 amino acids. CDR1 and CDR2 from the germline V gene are MNHEY and SMNVEV (reference sequence). This clone occurred a few times. Its target is not known. The sequence derives from a human donor in good health; the cells came from an allogeneic mixed lymphocyte reaction. The rearrangement joins TRBV27 to TRBJ1-1; 9 bases line up with TRBD1. The sample consisted of CFSE-low (dividing) CD4+ T cells sorted from an allogeneic mixed lymphocyte reaction. The CDR3 DNA sequence: TGTGCCAGCAGGGGACAGGGGAACACTGAAGCTTTCTTT. Translating it yields CASRGQGNTEAFF.